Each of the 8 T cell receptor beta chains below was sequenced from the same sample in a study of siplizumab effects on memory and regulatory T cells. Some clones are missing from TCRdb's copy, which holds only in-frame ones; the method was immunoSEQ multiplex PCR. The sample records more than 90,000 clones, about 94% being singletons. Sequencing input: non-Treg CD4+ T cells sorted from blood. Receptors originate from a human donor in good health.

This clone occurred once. The CDR3 DNA follows: TGTGCCAGCAGCATTGACAGAGACTATGGCTACACCTTC. Translating it yields CASSIDRDYGYTF. J is TRBJ1-2 and V is TRBV7-2; D is possibly TRBD1 (5 bases). Looked up from germline, CDR1 is SGHTA and CDR2 is FQGNSA. The CDR3 covers 13 residues. The V end was cut by 5 bases, the J end by 3 bases, with 10 bases between. Full variable domain (missing parts from reference TRBV7-2 and TRBJ1-2): GAGVSQSPSNKVTEKGKDVELRCDPISGHTALYWYRQSLGQGLEFLIYFQGNSAPDKSGLPSDRFSAERTGGSVSTLTIQRTQQEDSAVYLCASSIDRDYGYTFGSGTRLTVV.

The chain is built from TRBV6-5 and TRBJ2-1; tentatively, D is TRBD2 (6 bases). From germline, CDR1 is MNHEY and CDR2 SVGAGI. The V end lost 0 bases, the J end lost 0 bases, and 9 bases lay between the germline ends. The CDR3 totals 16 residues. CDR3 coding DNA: TGTGCCAGCAGTTACTCGGAGGGAAGCTCCTACAATGAGCAGTTCTTC. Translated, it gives CASSYSEGSSYNEQFF.

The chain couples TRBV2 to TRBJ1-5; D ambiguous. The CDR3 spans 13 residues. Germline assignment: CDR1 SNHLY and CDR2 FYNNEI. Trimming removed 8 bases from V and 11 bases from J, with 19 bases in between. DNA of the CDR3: TGTGCCAGCGGGCGGAACCACGGGGTGTCCCAGCATTTT. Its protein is CASGRNHGVSQHF.

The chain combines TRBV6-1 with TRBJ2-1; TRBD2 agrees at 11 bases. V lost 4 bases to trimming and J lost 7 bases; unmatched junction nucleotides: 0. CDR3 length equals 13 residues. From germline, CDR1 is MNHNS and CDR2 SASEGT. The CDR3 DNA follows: TGTGCCAGCAGTGGACTAGCGGGGAATGAGCAGTTCTTC. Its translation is CASSGLAGNEQFF.

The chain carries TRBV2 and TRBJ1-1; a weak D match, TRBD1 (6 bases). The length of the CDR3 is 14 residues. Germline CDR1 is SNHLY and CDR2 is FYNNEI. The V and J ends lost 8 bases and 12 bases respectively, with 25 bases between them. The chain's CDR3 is CASRALETGRAPFF. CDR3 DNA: TGTGCCAGCCGAGCCTTGGAGACAGGACGGGCTCCTTTCTTT.

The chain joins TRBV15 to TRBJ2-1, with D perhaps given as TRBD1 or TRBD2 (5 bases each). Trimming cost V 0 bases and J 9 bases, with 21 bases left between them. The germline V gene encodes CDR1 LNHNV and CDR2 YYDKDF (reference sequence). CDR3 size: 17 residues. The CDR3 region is CATSRDRALGASGEQFF. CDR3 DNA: TGTGCCACCAGCAGAGATCGGGCGCTCGGGGCGTCCGGTGAGCAGTTCTTC.

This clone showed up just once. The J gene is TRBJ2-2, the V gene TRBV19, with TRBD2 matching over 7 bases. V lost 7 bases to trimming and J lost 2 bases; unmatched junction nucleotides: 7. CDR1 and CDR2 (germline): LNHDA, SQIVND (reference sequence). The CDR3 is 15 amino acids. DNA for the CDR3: TGTGCCAGTAACTCTAAGGGACTAAACACCGGGGAGCTGTTTTTT. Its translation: CASNSKGLNTGELFF.

The DNA of the CDR3 is TGTGCCAGCAGCGTACAAGAACAGCCCCAGCATTTT. Residues: CASSVQEQPQHF. This sequence joins TRBV28 and TRBJ1-5, with D unclear. Germline V lookup: CDR1 MDHEN, CDR2 SYDVKM. The V gene lost 6 bases and the J gene lost 7 bases, with 10 bases spanning the gap. This CDR3 has 12 amino acids.